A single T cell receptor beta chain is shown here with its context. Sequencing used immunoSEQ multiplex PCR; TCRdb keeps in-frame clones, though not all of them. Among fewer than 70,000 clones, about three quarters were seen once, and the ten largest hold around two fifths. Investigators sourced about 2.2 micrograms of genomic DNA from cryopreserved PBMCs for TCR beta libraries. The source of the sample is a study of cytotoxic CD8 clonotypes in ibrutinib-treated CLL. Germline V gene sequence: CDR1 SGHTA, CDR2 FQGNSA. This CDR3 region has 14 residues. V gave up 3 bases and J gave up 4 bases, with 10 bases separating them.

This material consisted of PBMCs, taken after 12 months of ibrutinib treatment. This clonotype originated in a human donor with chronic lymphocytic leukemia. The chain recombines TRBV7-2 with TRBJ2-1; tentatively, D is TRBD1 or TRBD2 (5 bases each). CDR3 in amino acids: CASSLLGPYNEQFF. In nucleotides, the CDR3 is TGTGCCAGCAGCTTGCTGGGACCTTACAATGAGCAGTTCTTC.